This T cell receptor (beta chain) was recorded in a study of shared clonotypes between healthy human individuals. Several immunoSEQ 96-well plates shared each subset's DNA, each plate a replicate. TCRdb's copy holds only in-frame clones and misses some; the assay was immunoSEQ multiplex PCR. The sample holds more than 450,000 clones, 79% seen once. Specimen: PBMCs. This TCR was sampled from a woman between 40 and 55 years old in good health. Some clones in this sample may be carry-over from other donors' samples.

The CDR3 DNA sequence: TGTGCCAGCAGCTTAAGACAGGGGGCCGCAGATACGCAGTATTTT. Translation gives CASSLRQGAADTQYF. The rearrangement uses TRBV7-6 and TRBJ2-3, with 10 bases that match TRBD1. The CDR3 spans 15 residues. CDR1 and CDR2 (germline): SGHVS, FNYEAQ. Trimming took 2 bases from V and 4 from J; bases not matched to a gene: 3.